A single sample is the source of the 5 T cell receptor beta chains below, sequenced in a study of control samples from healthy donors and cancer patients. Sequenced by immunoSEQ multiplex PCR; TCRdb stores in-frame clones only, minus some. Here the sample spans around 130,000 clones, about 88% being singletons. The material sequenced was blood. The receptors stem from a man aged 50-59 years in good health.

The CDR3 bases are TGTGCCAGCTCTTACAGGGGGATCAACGAGCAGTACTTC. It translates to CASSYRGINEQYF. The chain couples TRBV28 to TRBJ2-7, with 8 bases lining up with TRBD1. This CDR3 contains 13 residues. Germline trimming cut 8 bases from V and 5 bases from J; bases unmatched to any gene: 8. Looked up from germline, CDR1 is MDHEN and CDR2 is SYDVKM. The variable domain in full, with the rest retrieved from reference TRBV28 and TRBJ2-7, is DVKVTQSSRYLVKRTGEKVFLECVQDMDHENMFWYRQDPGLGLRLIYFSYDVKMKEKGDIPEGYSVSREKKERFSLILESASTNQTSMYLCASSYRGINEQYFGPGTRLTVT.

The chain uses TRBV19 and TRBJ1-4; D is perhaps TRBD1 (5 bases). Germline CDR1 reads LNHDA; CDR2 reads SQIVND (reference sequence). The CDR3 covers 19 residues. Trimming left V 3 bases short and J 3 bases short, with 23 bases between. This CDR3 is CASSIPPFLGRRSNEKLFF. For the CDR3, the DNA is TGTGCCAGTAGTATCCCACCTTTCCTGGGGCGGCGGTCTAATGAAAAACTGTTTTTT.

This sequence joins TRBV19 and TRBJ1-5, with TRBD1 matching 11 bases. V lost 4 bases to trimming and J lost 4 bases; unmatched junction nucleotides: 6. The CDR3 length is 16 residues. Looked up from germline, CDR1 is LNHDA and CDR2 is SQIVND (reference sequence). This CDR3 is CASSTLDRGRNQPQHF. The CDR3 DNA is TGTGCCAGTAGTACCTTGGACAGGGGGCGAAATCAGCCCCAGCATTTT. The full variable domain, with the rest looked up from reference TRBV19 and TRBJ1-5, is DGGITQSPKYLFRKEGQNVTLSCEQNLNHDAMYWYRQDPGQGLRLIYYSQIVNDFQKGDIAEGYSVSREKKESFPLTVTSAQKNPTAFYLCASSTLDRGRNQPQHFGDGTRLSIL.

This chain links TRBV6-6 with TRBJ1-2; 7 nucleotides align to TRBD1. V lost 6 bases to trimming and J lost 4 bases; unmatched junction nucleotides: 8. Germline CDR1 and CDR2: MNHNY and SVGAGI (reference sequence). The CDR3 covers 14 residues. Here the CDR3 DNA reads TGTGCCAGCAGCCGAGGGGACAGCCGCTATGGCTACACCTTC. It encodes CASSRGDSRYGYTF.

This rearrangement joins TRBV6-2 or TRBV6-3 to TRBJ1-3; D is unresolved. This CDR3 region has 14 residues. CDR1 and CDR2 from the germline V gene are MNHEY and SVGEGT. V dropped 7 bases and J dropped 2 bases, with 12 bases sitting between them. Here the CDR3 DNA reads TGTGCCAGCACCCCTGGGTCGGCTGGAAACACCATATATTTT. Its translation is CASTPGSAGNTIYF.